Listed below are T cell receptor beta chains from one sample, sequenced in a study of T-cell reconstitution after alpha-beta-depleted transplantation in children. TCRdb re-analysed the PCR reads in MiXCR, keeping a single row per CDR3 protein. The sample contains more than 400,000 distinct CDR3 sequences, roughly 10% of which appear only once. Sequencing was performed on PBMCs, mostly from graft donor cells, taken 180 days after TCRalphabeta/CD19-depleted stem cell transplant. Source of these receptors: a female patient between 2 and 15 years old who had a stem cell transplant for aplastic anemia, so the T cells may come from the graft donor. Each CDR3 is given with its conserved first and last residue. A D gene is named only where the DNA matches it firmly. Expanded clones are given a class, and other clones once, few, many or no size at all.

. | TRBJ2-1 | TRBV20-1 | TRBD1 | TGCAGTGCTAACTCAGGGGGCACCTACAATGAGCAGTTCTTC | CSANSGGTYNEQFF
few | TRBJ2-5 | TRBV15 | . | TGTGCCACCAGCAGAGAACTAATCGGGACCCAGTACTTC | CATSRELIGTQYF
. | TRBJ2-5 | TRBV4-1 | . | TGCGCCAGCAGCCTGCCCGGGAGAAGACGAGAGACCCAGTACTTC | CASSLPGRRRETQYF
many | TRBJ2-1 | TRBV20-1 | TRBD1 | TGCAGTGATAGGACAGGGTTTAGCGATGAGCAGTTCTTC | CSDRTGFSDEQFF
. | TRBJ2-5 | TRBV20-1 | . | TGCAGTGCCAAGGGCTGGGAGACCCAGTACTTC | CSAKGWETQYF
. | TRBJ2-7 | TRBV11-2 | . | TGTGCCAGCAGCTCCCGGACAGATAGTGGCGAGCAGTACTTC | CASSSRTDSGEQYF
. | TRBJ2-2 | TRBV20-1 | TRBD1 | TGCAGTGCTAGAGTAGGACAGGGGAACACCGGGGAGCTGTTTTTT | CSARVGQGNTGELFF
. | TRBJ1-1 | TRBV29-1 | TRBD1 | TGCAGCGCGGACAGGGGGCCCACTGAAGCTTTCTTT | CSADRGPTEAFF
. | TRBJ1-2 | TRBV24-1 | . | TGTGCCACCAGTGATTGGTACTATGGCTACACCTTC | CATSDWYYGYTF
. | TRBJ2-5 | TRBV7-9 | . | TGTGCCAGCAGCTTTGATCCCCCGGAGACCCAGTACTTC | CASSFDPPETQYF
. | TRBJ1-4 | TRBV10-3 | TRBD1 | TGTGCCATCCGCCGGGACAGGGAAGCCAATGAAAAACTGTTTTTT | CAIRRDREANEKLFF
. | TRBJ2-7 | TRBV29-1 | TRBD1 | TGCAGCGTTGTCCTATCGACAGGGGCCTACGAGCAGTACTTC | CSVVLSTGAYEQYF
few | TRBJ1-1 | TRBV21-1 | . | TGTGCCAGCAGCAAAGCAGAGGGGCTGGGGACTGAAGCTTTCTTT | CASSKAEGLGTEAFF
. | TRBJ1-2 | TRBV20-1 | TRBD1 | TGCAGTGCAACGCCCGGACAGGGGGCGCGAGGCTATGGCTACACCTTC | CSATPGQGARGYGYTF
few | TRBJ2-5 | TRBV3-1 | . | TGTGCCAGCAGCCAGGCTAGGACGGAGACCCAGTACTTC | CASSQARTETQYF
. | TRBJ2-7 | TRBV20-1 | TRBD2 | TGCAGTGCTAAGCTGACTAGCGTTGGCTACGAGCAGTACTTC | CSAKLTSVGYEQYF
few | TRBJ2-1 | TRBV7-2 | TRBD2 | TGTGCCAGCAGTTCGGGACTAGCCCGCAATGAGCAGTTCTTC | CASSSGLARNEQFF
. | TRBJ2-7 | TRBV28 | TRBD1 | TGTGCCAGCAGTCCCCTCCGGGACAGCTCCTACGAGCAGTACTTC | CASSPLRDSSYEQYF
. | TRBJ1-2 | TRBV5-1 | . | TGCGCCAGCAGCACCTCAGGGTATGGCTACACCTTC | CASSTSGYGYTF
few | TRBJ2-7 | TRBV4-3 | . | TGCGCCAGCAGCCACCCCGGGACTGGCTACGAGCAGTACTTC | CASSHPGTGYEQYF
. | TRBJ1-5 | TRBV18 | . | TGTGCCAGCTCCCAAAGGGGCTCTCAGGGTTTGCCCCAGCATTTT | CASSQRGSQGLPQHF
few | TRBJ2-7 | TRBV7-2 | TRBD2 | TGTGCCAGCACCATAAGCGGGGGGGCGATCGAGCAGTACTTC | CASTISGGAIEQYF
. | TRBJ2-7 | TRBV27 | . | TGTGCCAGCAGTCCTGGACTGGGGTTCTACGAGCAGTACTTC | CASSPGLGFYEQYF
many | TRBJ1-1 | TRBV5-1 | . | TGCGCCAGCAGCTGGGACGGACTGAACACTGAAGCTTTCTTT | CASSWDGLNTEAFF
few | TRBJ1-5 | TRBV7-2 | . | TGTGCCAGCAGCTTCCATTATACAGGTAGCAATCAGCCCCAGCATTTT | CASSFHYTGSNQPQHF
. | TRBJ2-4 | TRBV4-1 | TRBD2 | TGCGCCAGCAGCAAGGGAGCGGGAGGGTATTATTGGGCCAAAAACATTCAGTACTTC | CASSKGAGGYYWAKNIQYF
few | TRBJ2-3 | TRBV29-1 | . | TGCAGCGTTGATACACCCACAGATACGCAGTATTTT | CSVDTPTDTQYF
. | TRBJ2-1 | TRBV4-2 | . | TGTGCCAGCAGCCACGACCAGGGGGAGGGCCGGGCGCGGGGGTATGAGCAGTTCTTC | CASSHDQGEGRARGYEQFF
. | TRBJ2-1 | TRBV5-1 | TRBD1 | TGCGCCAGCTGTTTGGGGACAGGCTCCTACAATGAGCAGTTCTTC | CASCLGTGSYNEQFF
. | TRBJ1-1 | TRBV12-3/TRBV12-4 | TRBD1 | TGTGCCAGCACCCGGACAGGGCAGAACACTGAAGCTTTCTTT | CASTRTGQNTEAFF
. | TRBJ2-1 | TRBV5-1 | . | TGCGCCAGCAGCTTCCGGCCGGGGCTAGGTCTCTCCTACAATGAGCAGTTCTTC | CASSFRPGLGLSYNEQFF
few | TRBJ2-5 | TRBV28 | TRBD1 | TGTGCCAGCAGTGGAGCCGGGACAGGGGGGGGTGAGACCCAGTACTTC | CASSGAGTGGGETQYF
few | TRBJ2-1 | TRBV29-1 | . | TGCAGCGCCCTGTGGGTAGTCAGCCTTCAGTTCTTC | CSALWVVSLQFF
many | TRBJ1-6 | TRBV29-1 | . | TGCAGCGTAAGCAAGGGGGGCAATTCACCCCTCCACTTT | CSVSKGGNSPLHF
. | TRBJ2-5 | TRBV20-1 | . | TGCAGTGCTAGAGATCTCGGCAGGCCTCAAGAGACCCAGTACTTC | CSARDLGRPQETQYF
many | TRBJ2-1 | TRBV7-2 | . | TGTGCCAGCAGCCTACACACTAGCTCGTACAATGAGCAGTTCTTC | CASSLHTSSYNEQFF
. | TRBJ2-5 | TRBV12-3/TRBV12-4 | . | TGTGCCAGCAGTTTGCTGGGCTGGGCAAAAGAGACCCAGTACTTC | CASSLLGWAKETQYF
few | TRBJ2-7 | TRBV6-2/TRBV6-3 | TRBD1 | TGTGCCAGCAGCCAACGACAGGGTTCCCCCAACGAGCAGTACTTC | CASSQRQGSPNEQYF
few | TRBJ2-7 | TRBV10-3 | TRBD1 | TGTGCCATCAGTGAGCCGGGCAGGGGGACCCCCTACGAGCAGTACTTC | CAISEPGRGTPYEQYF
. | TRBJ1-5 | TRBV12-3/TRBV12-4 | TRBD1 | TGTGCCAGCTCAACCGGCCCCCCGGGACAGAATCAGCCCCAGCATTTT | CASSTGPPGQNQPQHF
once | TRBJ2-7 | TRBV19 | . | TGTGCCAGTAGTTTAAAGGGTTCCTCCTTGGGGCCGAACTACGAGCAGTACTTC | CASSLKGSSLGPNYEQYF
few | TRBJ2-1 | TRBV29-1 | TRBD2 | TGCAGGGGGGGGTTTACCTACAATGAGCAGTTCTTC | CRGGFTYNEQFF
. | TRBJ2-3 | TRBV4-3 | TRBD2 | TGCGCCAGCAGCCAAGAGCCTAGCGGGAGGAGCACCACAGATACGCAGTATTTT | CASSQEPSGRSTTDTQYF
few | TRBJ2-3 | TRBV12-3/TRBV12-4 | TRBD2 | TGTGCCAGCACCCCCCGCGCTCGCGGGGTAGCGGGAGCCTACACAGATACGCAGTATTTT | CASTPRARGVAGAYTDTQYF
few | TRBJ1-2 | TRBV7-8 | TRBD1 | TGTGCCAGCAGCACTGGTGGGACAGGGGATGGCTACACCTTC | CASSTGGTGDGYTF
many | TRBJ1-1 | TRBV29-1 | . | TGCAGCGTCACTCGGGGGGGTACTGAAGCTTTCTTT | CSVTRGGTEAFF
. | TRBJ2-3 | TRBV20-1 | . | TGCAGTGCTAGGCACTGGCCGCAGTATTTT | CSARHWPQYF
many | TRBJ1-3 | TRBV6-5 | . | TGTGCCAGCAGTTACACCCAAAACCACTCTGGAAACACCATATATTTT | CASSYTQNHSGNTIYF
many | TRBJ2-7 | TRBV15 | . | TGTGCCACCAGCAGAGATTTAGGACTACCCTACGAGCAGTACTTC | CATSRDLGLPYEQYF
. | TRBJ1-1 | TRBV6-2/TRBV6-3 | . | TGTGCCAGCAGCCCGGGACCCCCGGTTGGGAACACTGAAGCTTTCTTT | CASSPGPPVGNTEAFF
few | TRBJ2-1 | TRBV4-3 | . | TGCGCCAGCAGCCACCGATATAGTGAGCAGTTCTTC | CASSHRYSEQFF
. | TRBJ2-1 | TRBV20-1 | . | TGCAGTGCTAGGGACTACACGGACCTCTACAATGAGCAGTTCTTC | CSARDYTDLYNEQFF